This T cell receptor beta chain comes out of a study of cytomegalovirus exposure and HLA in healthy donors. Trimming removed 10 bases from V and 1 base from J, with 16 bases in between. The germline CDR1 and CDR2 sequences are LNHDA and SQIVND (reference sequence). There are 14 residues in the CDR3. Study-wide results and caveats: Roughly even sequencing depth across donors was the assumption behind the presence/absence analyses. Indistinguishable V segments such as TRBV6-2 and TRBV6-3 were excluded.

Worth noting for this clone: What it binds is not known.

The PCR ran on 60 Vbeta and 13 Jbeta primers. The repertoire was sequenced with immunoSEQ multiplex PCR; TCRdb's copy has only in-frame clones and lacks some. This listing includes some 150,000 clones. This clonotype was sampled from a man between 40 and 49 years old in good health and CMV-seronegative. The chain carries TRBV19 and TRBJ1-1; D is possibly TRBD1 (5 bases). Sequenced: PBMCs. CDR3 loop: CATSFAQGNTEAFF. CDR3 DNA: TGTGCCACCTCATTTGCCCAGGGGAACACTGAAGCTTTCTTT.